The 28 T cell receptor beta chains reported below all come from one sample, sequenced in a study of glioma-infiltrating T cells after dendritic cell vaccination. Method: immunoSEQ multiplex PCR; TCRdb's copy keeps in-frame clones and lacks some. The data contain about 49,000 clones, over 75% of them singletons. Sequencing was performed on blood, taken before dendritic cell vaccination. The receptors originated from a human donor with glioblastoma.

The gene calls are TRBV13 and TRBJ2-7, with D unclear. Germline values: CDR1 PRHDT, CDR2 FYEKMQ (reference sequence). This CDR3 has 14 amino acids. V lost 5 bases, J lost 8 bases, and 19 bases lay in between. CDR3 region: CASSTPDKPDQQYF. For the CDR3, the DNA is TGTGCCAGCAGCACTCCTGACAAGCCTGATCAGCAGTACTTC. Together with reference TRBV13 and TRBJ2-7, the CDR3 gives the full variable domain: AAGVIQSPRHLIKEKRETATLKCYPIPRHDTVYWYQQGPGQDPQFLISFYEKMQSDKGSIPDRFSAQQFSDYHSELNMSSLELGDSALYFCASSTPDKPDQQYFGPGTRLTVT.

The V and J genes are TRBV18 and TRBJ2-3, with 9 bases identical to TRBD1. The V gene's germline CDR1 is KGHSH and CDR2 LQKENI. Trimming took 0 bases from V and 5 from J; bases not matched to a gene: 3. The CDR3 is 15 residues long. The CDR3 DNA reads as TGTGCCAGCTCACCACCACAGGGGGCAGGAGATACGCAGTATTTT. As protein: CASSPPQGAGDTQYF. The entire variable domain, with the rest obtained from reference TRBV18 and TRBJ2-3, is as follows: NAGVMQNPRHLVRRRGQEARLRCSPMKGHSHVYWYRQLPEEGLKFMVYLQKENIIDESGMPKERFSAEFPKEGPSILRIQQVVRGDSAAYFCASSPPQGAGDTQYFGPGTRLTVL.

Concerning this clone itself: Additional DNA sequences in this sample encode the identical CDR3. The chain links TRBV5-1 to TRBJ1-1, with D unresolved. V dropped 4 bases and J dropped 2 bases, with 9 bases sitting between them. Germline V gives CDR1 SGHRS, CDR2 YFSETQ. The CDR3 is made up of 13 amino acids. The CDR3 DNA sequence: TGCGCCAGCAGCCTGGACTTCAACACTGAAGCTTTCTTT. Translating gives CASSLDFNTEAFF.

This chain joins TRBV11-3 and TRBJ2-7; the match to TRBD1 covers 8 bases. This CDR3 is 14 amino acids long. V lost 3 bases and J lost 1; bases outside the gene matches: 2. CDR1 is SGHNT and CDR2 is YENEEA in the germline V gene. CDR3 nucleotides: TGTGCCAGCAGCTTTACAGGGGGATCCTACGAGCAGTACTTC. Its translation: CASSFTGGSYEQYF.

This chain joins TRBV5-1 and TRBJ2-1; no firm D call. CDR3 size: 14 residues. Trimming removed 5 bases from V and 1 base from J, with 10 bases in between. The germline V gene encodes CDR1 SGHRS and CDR2 YFSETQ. CDR3 coding DNA: TGCGCCAGCAGAAGCGCCGGGTCCTACAATGAGCAGTTCTTC. The encoded protein is CASRSAGSYNEQFF.

V and J are TRBV7-2 and TRBJ2-2; no firm D call. This CDR3 spans 15 amino acids. The ends were cut back, 5 bases at V and 0 bases at J, with 10 bases in the middle. CDR1 and CDR2 (germline): SGHTA, FQGNSA. The CDR3 DNA is TGTGCCAGCAGCGTTGACACTTCGAACACCGGGGAGCTGTTTTTT. It specifies CASSVDTSNTGELFF.

The rearrangement links TRBV6-5 to TRBJ1-2, with 7 bases fitting TRBD1. Germline CDR1 is MNHEY and CDR2 is SVGAGI. This CDR3 spans 13 amino acids. Germline trimming cut 9 bases from V and 1 base from J; bases unmatched to any gene: 5. In DNA form, the CDR3 reads TGTGCCAGTGGGACAGAGAGTAACTATGGCTACACCTTC. It is translated as CASGTESNYGYTF.

This chain connects TRBV10-3 to TRBJ2-3, with 7 bases lining up with TRBD1. V lost 6 bases and J lost 2; bases outside the gene matches: 8. CDR1 ENHRY and CDR2 SYGVKD come from the germline V gene. This CDR3 has 15 amino acids. CDR3 sequence (DNA): TGTGCCATCAGACGGGACAGCAACTTCACAGATACGCAGTATTTT. As protein: CAIRRDSNFTDTQYF.

The genes are TRBV19 and TRBJ2-7, with 9 bases lining up with TRBD1. CDR3 length: 14 amino acids. With V trimmed by 7 bases and J by 5 bases, 9 bases remained unmatched. CDR1 is LNHDA and CDR2 is SQIVND in the germline V gene (reference sequence). In DNA, the CDR3 is TGTGCCAGTAAGGTGGGACAGGGATTCAACGAGCAGTACTTC. This codes for CASKVGQGFNEQYF.

This clone came up once. The V and J genes are TRBV18 and TRBJ1-5, with D uncertain. This CDR3 is 13 amino acids long. Germline V gene data show CDR1 as KGHSH and CDR2 as LQKENI. Trimming left V 3 bases short and J 5 bases short, with 8 bases between. The CDR3 DNA sequence: TGTGCCAGCTCACCTAGCCTGGATCAGCCCCAGCATTTT. Translating it yields CASSPSLDQPQHF. The complete variable domain, with remaining parts taken from reference TRBV18 and TRBJ1-5, reads NAGVMQNPRHLVRRRGQEARLRCSPMKGHSHVYWYRQLPEEGLKFMVYLQKENIIDESGMPKERFSAEFPKEGPSILRIQQVVRGDSAAYFCASSPSLDQPQHFGDGTRLSIL.

The chain is built from TRBV4-3 and TRBJ1-3; the match to TRBD1 covers 8 bases. Germline trimming cut 4 bases from V and 8 bases from J; bases unmatched to any gene: 16. CDR3 length equals 17 residues. The V gene's germline CDR1 is LGHNA and CDR2 YSLEER. The CDR3 region is CASSPDGTETGGYTIYF. The CDR3 DNA reads as TGCGCCAGCAGCCCGGACGGGACAGAAACAGGGGGGTACACCATATATTTT.

V gene TRBV19 combines with J gene TRBJ1-1, with D possibly TRBD1 on 5 matching bases. Trimming took 5 bases from V and 5 from J, leaving 6 bases between them. CDR3 length: 11 residues. CDR1 is LNHDA, CDR2 SQIVND, per germline (reference sequence). The CDR3 here is CASSRTTEAFF. The CDR3 coding sequence is TGTGCCAGTAGTCGGACAACTGAAGCTTTCTTT.

The V call is TRBV7-9, the J call TRBJ1-3, with no clear D. This CDR3 comprises 13 residues. Germline loops: CDR1 SEHNR, CDR2 FQNEAQ (reference sequence). Trimming took 5 bases from V and 0 from J, leaving 5 bases between them. CDR3 nucleotide sequence: TGTGCCAGCAGCCCTAGCTCTGGAAACACCATATATTTT. Its translation: CASSPSSGNTIYF. Full variable domain (rest looked up from reference TRBV7-9 and TRBJ1-3): DTGVSQNPRHKITKRGQNVTFRCDPISEHNRLYWYRQTLGQGPEFLTYFQNEAQLEKSRLLSDRFSAERPKGSFSTLEIQRTEQGDSAMYLCASSPSSGNTIYFGEGSWLTVV.

The chain combines TRBV19 with TRBJ1-5; 9 nucleotides line up with TRBD1. Trimming cost V 3 bases and J 1 base; bases outside gene matches: 7. The CDR3 extends over 17 amino acids. CDR1 and CDR2 (germline): LNHDA, SQIVND (reference sequence). The CDR3 loop reads CASSMWDRDLSNQPQHF. The CDR3 DNA is TGTGCCAGTAGTATGTGGGACAGGGACTTGAGCAATCAGCCCCAGCATTTT.

The CDR3 protein is CAWSPITGFGVLAKNIQYF. The CDR3 DNA follows: TGTGCCTGGAGTCCCATAACAGGTTTTGGGGTCCTAGCCAAAAACATTCAGTACTTC. V and J are TRBV30 and TRBJ2-4, with a possible D match to TRBD1 (5 bases). CDR1 is GTSNPN and CDR2 is SVGIG in the germline V gene (reference sequence). Between the trimmed V and J ends, which lost 2 bases and 0 bases, there was a span of 23 bases. The CDR3 length is 19 residues.

Here the CDR3 reads CASSFGLAVQETQYF. CDR3 DNA sequence: TGCGCCAGCAGCTTCGGACTAGCGGTTCAAGAGACCCAGTACTTC. V is TRBV5-1 and J is TRBJ2-5, with TRBD2 identical over 10 bases. J was trimmed by 2 bases and V by 2 bases; bases with no gene match: 3. Germline V gene lookup returns CDR1 SGHRS and CDR2 YFSETQ. The CDR3 sequence is 15 residues long.

The chain recombines TRBV7-2 with TRBJ2-1; D is perhaps TRBD2 (5 bases). The CDR3 is 13 amino acids. Per the germline V gene, CDR1 is SGHTA and CDR2 is FQGNSA. V was cut by 1 base and J by 7 bases, with 8 bases left in between. CDR3: CASSLGLANEQFF. The CDR3 DNA is TGTGCCAGCAGCTTAGGGCTAGCTAATGAGCAGTTCTTC.

The rearrangement uses TRBV5-5 and TRBJ1-2; 7 nucleotides line up with TRBD1. J lost 0 bases, V lost 0 bases, and 5 bases had no gene match. The V gene's germline CDR1 is SGHKS and CDR2 YYEKEE (reference sequence). The CDR3 has 16 amino acids. CDR3 residues: CASSLGGDSPNYGYTF. DNA of the CDR3: TGTGCCAGCAGCTTGGGGGGGGACAGCCCTAACTATGGCTACACCTTC.

The CDR3 nucleotides read TGTGCCAGCAGCCCTGATGCGGGACAGGGTAACTATGGCTACACCTTC. It codes for CASSPDAGQGNYGYTF. V is TRBV9 and J is TRBJ1-2; 9 bases agree with TRBD1. Germline V gives CDR1 SGDLS, CDR2 YYNGEE. V shed 4 bases and J 1 base; nucleotides not matched to a gene: 8. This CDR3 is 16 amino acids long. The whole variable domain, remainder taken from reference TRBV9 and TRBJ1-2, is DSGVTQTPKHLITATGQRVTLRCSPRSGDLSVYWYQQSLDQGLQFLIQYYNGEERAKGNILERFSAQQFPDLHSELNLSSLELGDSALYFCASSPDAGQGNYGYTFGSGTRLTVV.

This clone has only a few counts. The chain combines TRBV19 with TRBJ1-2; tentatively, D is TRBD1 (5 bases). This CDR3 comprises 11 residues. Germline assignment: CDR1 LNHDA and CDR2 SQIVND (reference sequence). Trimming removed 8 bases from V and 8 bases from J, with 12 bases in between. CDR3 DNA: TGTGCCAGTGGGGCCCTACAAGGCTACACCTTC. It yields the protein CASGALQGYTF.

The chain couples TRBV18 to TRBJ1-6; TRBD1 aligns across 9 bases. The ends lost 1 base at V and 10 bases at J; junction bases unmatched: 5. Germline CDR1 is KGHSH and CDR2 is LQKENI. The CDR3 totals 15 residues. CDR3 nucleotides: TGTGCCAGCTCACCACAGGGGACAGGGACCTCACCCCTCCACTTT. Amino acids: CASSPQGTGTSPLHF.

This chain connects TRBV6-5 to TRBJ1-6; 10 bases fit TRBD1. CDR1 and CDR2 (germline): MNHEY, SVGAGI. Trimming removed 6 bases from V and 7 bases from J; junction bases left unmatched: 6. This CDR3 contains 15 residues. The CDR3 reads CASRPGTGDNSPLHF. DNA of the CDR3: TGTGCCAGCAGACCCGGGACAGGGGACAATTCACCCCTCCACTTT.

The chain employs TRBV4-1 and TRBJ2-2; the match to TRBD2 covers 8 bases. The CDR3 consists of 17 residues. V lost 3 bases to trimming and J lost 11 bases; unmatched junction nucleotides: 17. Germline loops: CDR1 MGHRA, CDR2 YSYEKL. The CDR3 DNA sequence: TGCGCCAGCAGCCAGGCCTCGGTATTAGCGGGGACGAGTGAGCTGTTTTTT. Translated, it gives CASSQASVLAGTSELFF.

The chain has TRBV7-2 and TRBJ1-2, with D perhaps TRBD1 (6 bases). CDR1 SGHTA and CDR2 FQGNSA come from the germline V gene. The CDR3 totals 17 residues. V was pared by 2 bases and J by 8 bases, with 24 bases between. The CDR3 here is CASSLNGEIGQRRGYTF. Written as DNA, the CDR3 is TGTGCCAGCAGCTTAAATGGCGAAATAGGACAGCGGAGGGGCTACACCTTC.

The V call is TRBV5-4, the J call TRBJ1-6; unclear D gene. The V end was cut by 4 bases, the J end by 5 bases, with 13 bases between. The CDR3 extends over 15 amino acids. Per germline, CDR1 SGHNT and CDR2 YYREEE (reference sequence). CDR3 bases: TGTGCCAGCAGCCTCGGGCGGGTTAATAATTCACCCCTCCACTTT. Translating it yields CASSLGRVNNSPLHF.

This clone has a single count. J is TRBJ1-6 and V is TRBV10-1; unclear D gene. V was trimmed by 2 bases and J by 0 bases, leaving 14 bases between them. There are 18 residues in the CDR3. CDR1 and CDR2 from the germline V gene are WNHNN and SYGVQD (reference sequence). CDR3 in amino acids: CASSESPDLGSYNSPLHF. The CDR3 DNA sequence: TGCGCCAGCAGTGAGAGTCCGGACTTAGGCTCCTATAATTCACCCCTCCACTTT.

The chain couples TRBV10-3 to TRBJ2-2; 11 nucleotides line up with TRBD2. V lost 4 bases, J lost 5 bases, and 3 bases stayed unmatched. Germline lookup yields CDR1 ENHRY and CDR2 SYGVKD. This CDR3 spans 15 amino acids. As DNA, the CDR3 is TGTGCCATCAGTGCACTAGCGGGAGAGACCGGGGAGCTGTTTTTT. Translating gives CAISALAGETGELFF.

The CDR3 loop is CATSSTMGARGYTF. The DNA of the CDR3 is TGTGCCACCAGCAGCACCATGGGAGCCCGTGGCTACACCTTC. The chain employs TRBV15 and TRBJ1-2; unclear D gene. CDR3 length equals 14 residues. V was pared by 3 bases and J by 7 bases, with 15 bases between. Germline values: CDR1 LNHNV, CDR2 YYDKDF (reference sequence).